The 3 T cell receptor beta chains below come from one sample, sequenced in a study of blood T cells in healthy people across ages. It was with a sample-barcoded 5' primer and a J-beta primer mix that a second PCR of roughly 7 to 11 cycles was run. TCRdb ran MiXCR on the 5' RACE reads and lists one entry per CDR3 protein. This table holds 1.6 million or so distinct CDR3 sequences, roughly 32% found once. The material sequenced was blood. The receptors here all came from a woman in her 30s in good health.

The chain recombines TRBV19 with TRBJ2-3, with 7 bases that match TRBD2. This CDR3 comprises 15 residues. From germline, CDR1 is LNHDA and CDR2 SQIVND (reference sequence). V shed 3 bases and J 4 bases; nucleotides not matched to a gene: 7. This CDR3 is CASSIGLGDADTQYF. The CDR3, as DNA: TGTGCCAGTAGTATTGGACTAGGGGACGCAGATACGCAGTATTTT.

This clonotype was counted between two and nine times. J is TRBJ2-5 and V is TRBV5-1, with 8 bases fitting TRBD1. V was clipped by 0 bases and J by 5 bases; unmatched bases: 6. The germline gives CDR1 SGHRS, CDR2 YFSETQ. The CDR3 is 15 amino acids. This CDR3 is CASSLEGRGHETQYF. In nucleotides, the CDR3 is TGCGCCAGCAGCTTGGAGGGCAGGGGGCATGAGACCCAGTACTTC.

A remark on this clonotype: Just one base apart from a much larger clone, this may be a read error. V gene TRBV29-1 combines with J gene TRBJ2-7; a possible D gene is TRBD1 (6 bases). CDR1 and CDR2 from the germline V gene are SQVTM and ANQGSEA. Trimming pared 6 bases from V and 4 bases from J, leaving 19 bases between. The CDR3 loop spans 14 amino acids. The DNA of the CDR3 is TGCAGCGTGCTACCTGGACAGTTAGGGTACGAGCAGTACTTC. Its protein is CSVLPGQLGYEQYF.